This T cell receptor (beta chain) was recovered during a study of response to subunit inactivated influenza vaccine. Study outcomes and limitations: It was the authors' suggestion that each seasonal influenza vaccination recruits few new T cells.

In its sample, this clonotype was seen many times. Its antigen is currently unknown. Looked up from germline, CDR1 is LGHDT and CDR2 is YNNKEL (reference sequence). The CDR3 loop spans 12 amino acids. The V end was cut by 5 bases, the J end by 6 bases, with 8 bases between. A single record per CDR3 protein comes from TCRdb applying MiXCR to the RT-PCR reads. In the table there are 170,000 or so distinct CDR3 sequences, about 10% of which are singletons. Specimen: CD8+ T cells sorted from PBMCs, collected roughly 24 months after vaccination. This rearrangement joins TRBV3-1 to TRBJ1-5, with D unclear. This clonotype was sampled from a man in his fifties or sixties who received an inactivated influenza vaccine. The CDR3 sequence is CASSKGFQPQHF. CDR3 bases: TGTGCCAGCAGCAAAGGGTTTCAGCCCCAGCATTTT.